The clone carrying this T cell receptor (beta chain) was found many times. Its target is not known. The data were taken from a study of T-cell reconstitution after alpha-beta-depleted transplantation in children. Preparation of the TCRbeta library was carried out with unique molecular identifiers. TCRdb analysed the PCR reads with MiXCR anew, one entry per CDR3 protein. Among 120,000 to 150,000 distinct CDR3 sequences listed, around 8.8% were seen once. Study-level points and caveats: It was surviving recipient T cells and thymic progenitors that gave some patients high TCRbeta diversity at day 60. The study reportedly traced alpha-beta T cells about two months after transplant to several hundred expanded graft clones. Newly produced T cells mostly provided counts and TCRbeta diversity after one year, as hyperexpanded clones declined.

The CDR3 has 13 residues. Germline CDR1 reads MNHNS; CDR2 reads SASEGT. Deletions cut 4 bases from V and 9 bases from J, with 13 bases between. The receptor comes from a female patient aged 2-10 years who had a stem cell transplant for congenital amegakaryocytic thrombocytopenia, so the T cells may come from the graft donor. The chain couples TRBV6-1 to TRBJ2-1, with D unresolved. The starting material was PBMCs, mostly from graft donor cells, obtained 180 days after TCRalphabeta/CD19-depleted stem cell transplant. CDR3 nucleotide sequence: TGTGCCAGCAGTGGCGGTGCACGTTCTGAGCAGTTCTTC. Translation gives CASSGGARSEQFF.